A few counts support the clone carrying this T cell receptor (beta chain). Gene names and germline match the mouse. The CDR3 end lies 4 residues beyond the end of the read and is filled in from the germline J gene. Trimming cost V 2 bases and J 0 bases, with 15 bases left between them. The CDR3 is 16 residues long. Germline assignment: CDR1 SGHSN and CDR2 HYEKVE. Isolated RNA was reverse transcribed into cDNA used as the sequencing template. This table comes from immunoSEQ multiplex PCR, and its TCRdb copy is limited to in-frame clones, with some not included. Observed are about 19,000 clones, no singletons, with the top ten taking over 25%. Cells from pooled cutaneous lymph nodes were sorted by CD4, CD8alpha, NKG2D, NKG2ACE and other markers. This specimen belongs to a study of CD8+ T cells in alopecia areata. The wider study: Skin-grafted roughly 7-11-week-old female C3H/HeJ mice received tissue from approximately 6-12-month-old C3H/HeJ donors with spontaneous alopecia.

This TCR was sampled from a C3H/HeJ mouse with alopecia areata. The mice in this strain carry MHC haplotype H2-k. The sample consisted of CD8+ T cells sorted from a lymph node. The chain carries TRBV12-1 and TRBJ1-2; D might be TRBD1 (6 bases). The CDR3 here is CASSHGQNLANSDYTF. The part of the CDR3 DNA that was read is TGTGCCAGCTCTCATGGACAGAATCTTGCAAACTCC. Looking up the rest from reference TRBV12-1 and TRBJ1-2 gives the full variable domain: DSGVVQSPRHIIKEKGGRSVLTCIPISGHSNVVWYQQTLGKELKFLIQHYEKVERDKGFLPSRFSVQQFDDYHSEMNMSALELEDSAMYFCASSHGQNLANSDYTFGSGTRLLVI.